This TCR beta chain was captured in a study of T cells in tuberculosis. As for the study in general: Sequenced TCRs come from CD1B-GMM tetramer-binding T cells. This South African cohort compared adolescents with or without latent tuberculosis against adults with active tuberculosis.

Assay: immunoSEQ multiplex PCR; the TCRdb copy retains only in-frame clones and omits some. This sample has around 30,000 clones, with roughly 93% found just once. In regard to this clone: Antigen: not known.

Whole-study results and caveats: The TCR-beta difference was not significant; alpha differences partly reflected length.

Tuberculin skin test and IGRA determined adolescents' latent tuberculosis status at entry. The germline V gene encodes CDR1 MNHEY and CDR2 SMNVEV (reference sequence). Trimming pared 5 bases from V and 0 bases from J, leaving 11 bases between. CDR3 size: 15 residues. The V and J genes are TRBV27 and TRBJ2-1, with D possibly TRBD2 on 5 matching bases. Sample: PBMCs. This receptor was identified in a donor aged 10 to 29 with latent tuberculosis or without tuberculosis infection. The chain's CDR3 is CASSAGPSSYNEQFF. Written as DNA, the CDR3 is TGTGCCAGCAGTGCGGGCCCTAGCTCCTACAATGAGCAGTTCTTC.